One T cell receptor beta chain is described in this entry. In the source study's methods: For nucleated cells, counts were estimated from reference gene primer amplification. Profiled with immunoSEQ multiplex PCR; TCRdb holds only in-frame clones, not every one. The V and J calls and clone size come from that table; D and trimming were worked out from the DNA. The table lists about 190,000 clones, around 80% of them singletons. This specimen comes from a study of blood T cell repertoires in COVID-19. Turning to the study itself: Samples representing acute and convalescent COVID-19 were sourced from the United States, Italy and Spain. T cells, B-cell-depleted T cells, or PBMCs supplied cDNA or gDNA.

Trimming removed 2 bases from V and 12 bases from J; junction bases left unmatched: 8. The CDR3 consists of 15 residues. Germline V CDR1 and CDR2: LNHDA, SQIVND (reference sequence). The TCR originated in a woman in her forties or fifties with acute or convalescent COVID-19. The V call is TRBV19, the J call TRBJ2-6; 9 bases agree with TRBD1. The sample consisted of peripheral blood. The chain's CDR3 is CASSIIGTGQVVLTF. CDR3 nucleotides: TGTGCCAGTAGTATAATAGGGACAGGGCAAGTCGTCCTGACTTTC.